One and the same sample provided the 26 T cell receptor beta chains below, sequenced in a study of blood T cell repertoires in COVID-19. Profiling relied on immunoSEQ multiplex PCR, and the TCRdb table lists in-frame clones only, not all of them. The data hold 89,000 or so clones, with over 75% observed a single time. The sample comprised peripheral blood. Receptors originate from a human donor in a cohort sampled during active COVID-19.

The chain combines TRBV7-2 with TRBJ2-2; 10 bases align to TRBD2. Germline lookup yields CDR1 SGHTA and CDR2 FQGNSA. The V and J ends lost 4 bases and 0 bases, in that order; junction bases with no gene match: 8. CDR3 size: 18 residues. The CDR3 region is CASSSRILAGANTGELFF. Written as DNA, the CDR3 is TGTGCCAGCAGCTCTCGTATCCTAGCGGGGGCGAACACCGGGGAGCTGTTTTTT.

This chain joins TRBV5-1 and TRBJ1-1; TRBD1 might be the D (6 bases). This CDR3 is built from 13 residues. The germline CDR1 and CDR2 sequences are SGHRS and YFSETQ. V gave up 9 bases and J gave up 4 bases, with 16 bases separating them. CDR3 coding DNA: TGCGCCAACCAGGATCAGGGGATCACTGAAGCTTTCTTT. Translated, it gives CANQDQGITEAFF.

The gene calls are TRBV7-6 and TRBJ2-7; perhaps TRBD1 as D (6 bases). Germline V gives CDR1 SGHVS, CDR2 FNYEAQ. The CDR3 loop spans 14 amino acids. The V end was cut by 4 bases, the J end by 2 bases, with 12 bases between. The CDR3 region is CASSSGTGPYEQYF. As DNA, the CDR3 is TGTGCCAGCAGCTCCGGTACAGGGCCCTACGAGCAGTACTTC.

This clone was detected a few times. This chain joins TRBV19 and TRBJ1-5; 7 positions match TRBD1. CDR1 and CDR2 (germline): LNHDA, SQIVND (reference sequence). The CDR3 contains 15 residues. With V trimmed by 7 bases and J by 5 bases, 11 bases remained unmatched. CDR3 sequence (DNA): TGTGCCAGTACTAATCAAGGGGGCCTTTATCAGCCCCAGCATTTT. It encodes CASTNQGGLYQPQHF.

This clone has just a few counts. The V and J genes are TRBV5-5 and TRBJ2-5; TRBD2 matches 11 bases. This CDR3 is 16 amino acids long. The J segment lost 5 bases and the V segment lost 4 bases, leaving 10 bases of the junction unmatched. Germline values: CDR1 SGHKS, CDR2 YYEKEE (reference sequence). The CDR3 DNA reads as TGTGCCAGCAGCAGGACCTTAGCGGGGGGGCATGAGACCCAGTACTTC. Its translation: CASSRTLAGGHETQYF.

CDR3 nucleotides: TGTGCCAGCTCACCAGCCAGTAATGAAAAACTGTTTTTT. This gives the protein CASSPASNEKLFF. The genes are TRBV18 and TRBJ1-4; D remains ambiguous. The CDR3 loop spans 13 amino acids. The germline CDR1 and CDR2 sequences are KGHSH and LQKENI. V was shortened by 2 bases and J by 4 bases, with 5 bases between the two germline ends.

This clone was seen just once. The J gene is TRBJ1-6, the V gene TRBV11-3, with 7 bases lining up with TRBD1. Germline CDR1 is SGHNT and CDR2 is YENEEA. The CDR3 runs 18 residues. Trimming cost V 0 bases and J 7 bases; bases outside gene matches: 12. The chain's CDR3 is CASSLENRPTGLNSPLHF. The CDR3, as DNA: TGTGCCAGCAGCTTAGAAAATCGACCGACAGGGCTAAATTCACCCCTCCACTTT.

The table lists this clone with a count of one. The CDR3 DNA is TGTGCCAGCAGCCAGGGACAGGGGATGAAGAATGAGCAGTTCTTC. It specifies CASSQGQGMKNEQFF. The chain is built from TRBV7-9 and TRBJ2-1; TRBD1 agrees at 10 bases. The length of the CDR3 is 15 residues. Germline V lookup: CDR1 SEHNR, CDR2 FQNEAQ (reference sequence). The V gene end was trimmed by 5 bases and the J gene end by 7 bases; junction bases not matched to a gene: 8.

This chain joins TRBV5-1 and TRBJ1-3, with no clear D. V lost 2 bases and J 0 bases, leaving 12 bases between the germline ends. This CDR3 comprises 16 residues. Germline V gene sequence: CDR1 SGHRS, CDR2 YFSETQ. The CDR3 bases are TGCGCCAGCAGCTTCCAAGAAGCCAACTCTGGAAACACCATATATTTT. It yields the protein CASSFQEANSGNTIYF.

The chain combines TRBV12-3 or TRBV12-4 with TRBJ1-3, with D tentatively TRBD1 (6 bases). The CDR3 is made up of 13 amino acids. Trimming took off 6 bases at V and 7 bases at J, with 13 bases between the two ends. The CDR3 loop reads CASREDSRNTIYF. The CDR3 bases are TGTGCCAGCAGGGAGGACAGTCGGAACACCATATATTTT.

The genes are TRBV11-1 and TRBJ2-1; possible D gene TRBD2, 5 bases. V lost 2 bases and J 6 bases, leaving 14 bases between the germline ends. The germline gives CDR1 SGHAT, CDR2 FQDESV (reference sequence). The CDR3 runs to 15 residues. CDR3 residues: CASSLRPPGVNEQFF. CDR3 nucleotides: TGTGCCAGCAGCTTACGCCCCCCCGGGGTCAATGAGCAGTTCTTC.

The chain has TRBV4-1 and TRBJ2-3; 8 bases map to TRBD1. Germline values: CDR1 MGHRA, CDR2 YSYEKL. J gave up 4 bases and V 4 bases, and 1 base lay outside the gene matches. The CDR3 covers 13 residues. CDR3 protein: CASSLQGADTQYF. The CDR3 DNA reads TGCGCCAGCAGCCTACAGGGGGCAGATACGCAGTATTTT.

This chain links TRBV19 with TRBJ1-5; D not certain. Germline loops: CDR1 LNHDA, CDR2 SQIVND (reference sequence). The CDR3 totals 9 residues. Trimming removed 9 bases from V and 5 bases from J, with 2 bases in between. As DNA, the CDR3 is TGTGCCAGCTATCAGCCCCAGCATTTT. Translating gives CASYQPQHF.

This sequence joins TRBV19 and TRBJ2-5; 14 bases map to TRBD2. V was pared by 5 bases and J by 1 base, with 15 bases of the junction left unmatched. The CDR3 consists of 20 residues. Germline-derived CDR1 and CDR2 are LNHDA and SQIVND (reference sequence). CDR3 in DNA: TGTGCCAGTAGTCCCTTAAAGTGGACTAGCGGGGGGCCTTCCCAAGAGACCCAGTACTTC. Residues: CASSPLKWTSGGPSQETQYF.

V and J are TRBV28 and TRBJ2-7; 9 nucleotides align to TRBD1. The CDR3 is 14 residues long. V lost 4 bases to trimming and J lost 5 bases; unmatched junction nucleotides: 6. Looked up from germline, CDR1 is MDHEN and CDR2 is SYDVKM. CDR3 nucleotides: TGTGCCAGCAGTTCCCACGGGACAGGGAACGAGCAGTACTTC. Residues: CASSSHGTGNEQYF. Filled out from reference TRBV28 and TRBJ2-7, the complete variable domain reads DVKVTQSSRYLVKRTGEKVFLECVQDMDHENMFWYRQDPGLGLRLIYFSYDVKMKEKGDIPEGYSVSREKKERFSLILESASTNQTSMYLCASSSHGTGNEQYFGPGTRLTVT.

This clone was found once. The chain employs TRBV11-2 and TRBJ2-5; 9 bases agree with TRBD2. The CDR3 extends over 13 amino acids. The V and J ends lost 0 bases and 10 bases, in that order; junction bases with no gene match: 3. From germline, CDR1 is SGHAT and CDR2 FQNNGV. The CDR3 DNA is TGTGCCAGCAGCTTAGAGCGGGGGGGCGGCCAGTACTTC. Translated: CASSLERGGGQYF.

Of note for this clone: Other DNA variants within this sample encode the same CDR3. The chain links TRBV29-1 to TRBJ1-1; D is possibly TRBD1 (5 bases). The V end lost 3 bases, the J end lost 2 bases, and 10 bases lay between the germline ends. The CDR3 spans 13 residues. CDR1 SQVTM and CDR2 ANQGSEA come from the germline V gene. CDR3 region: CSVDGRVNTEAFF. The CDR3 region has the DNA TGCAGCGTTGATGGCAGGGTAAACACTGAAGCTTTCTTT.

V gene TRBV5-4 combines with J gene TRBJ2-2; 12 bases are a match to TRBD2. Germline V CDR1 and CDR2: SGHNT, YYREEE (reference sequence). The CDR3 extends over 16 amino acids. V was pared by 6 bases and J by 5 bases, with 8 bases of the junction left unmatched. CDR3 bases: TGTGCCAGCACCGTGGATGGACTAGCGGGGACCGGGGAGCTGTTTTTT. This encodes CASTVDGLAGTGELFF.

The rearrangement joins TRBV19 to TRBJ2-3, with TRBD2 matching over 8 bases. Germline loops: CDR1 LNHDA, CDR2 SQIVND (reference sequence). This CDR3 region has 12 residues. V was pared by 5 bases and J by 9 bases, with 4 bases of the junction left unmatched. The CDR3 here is CASSRGGITQYF. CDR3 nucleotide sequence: TGTGCCAGTAGTCGGGGGGGCATAACGCAGTATTTT.

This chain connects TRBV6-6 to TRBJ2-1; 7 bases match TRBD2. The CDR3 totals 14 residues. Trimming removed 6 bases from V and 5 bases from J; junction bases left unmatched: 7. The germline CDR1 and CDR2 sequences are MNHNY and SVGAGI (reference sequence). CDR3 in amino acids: CASRSPGLHNEQFF. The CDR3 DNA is TGTGCCAGCAGATCCCCGGGACTACACAATGAGCAGTTCTTC.

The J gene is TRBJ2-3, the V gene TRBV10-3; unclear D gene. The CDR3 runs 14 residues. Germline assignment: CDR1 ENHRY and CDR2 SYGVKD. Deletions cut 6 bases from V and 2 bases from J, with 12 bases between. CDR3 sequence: CAISTGLDTDTQYF. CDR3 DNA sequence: TGTGCCATCAGCACGGGTCTAGACACAGATACGCAGTATTTT.

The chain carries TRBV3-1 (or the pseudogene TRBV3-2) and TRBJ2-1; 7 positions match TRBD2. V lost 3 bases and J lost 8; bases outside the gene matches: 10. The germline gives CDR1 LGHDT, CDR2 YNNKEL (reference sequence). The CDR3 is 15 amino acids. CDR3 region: CASSQTSGVHDEQFF. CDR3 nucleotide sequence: TGTGCCAGCAGCCAGACAAGCGGGGTCCACGATGAGCAGTTCTTC.

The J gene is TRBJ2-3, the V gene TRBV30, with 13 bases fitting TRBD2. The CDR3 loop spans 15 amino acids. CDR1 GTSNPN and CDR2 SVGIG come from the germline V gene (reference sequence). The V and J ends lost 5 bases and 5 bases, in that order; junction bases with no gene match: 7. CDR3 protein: CAWDKGLAGEDTQYF. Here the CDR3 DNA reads TGTGCCTGGGATAAAGGACTAGCGGGAGAAGATACGCAGTATTTT.

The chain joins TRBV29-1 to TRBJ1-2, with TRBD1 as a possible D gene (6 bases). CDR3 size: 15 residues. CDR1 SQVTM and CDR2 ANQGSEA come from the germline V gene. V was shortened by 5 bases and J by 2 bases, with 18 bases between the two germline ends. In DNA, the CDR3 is TGCAGCGTTCCTGGGGGGGGCGCAGAGAACTATGGCTACACCTTC. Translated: CSVPGGGAENYGYTF.

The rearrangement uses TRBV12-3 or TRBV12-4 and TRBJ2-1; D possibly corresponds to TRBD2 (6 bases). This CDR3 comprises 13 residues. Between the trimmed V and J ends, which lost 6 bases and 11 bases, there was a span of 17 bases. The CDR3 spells CASSRTLATKQFF. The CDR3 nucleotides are TGTGCCAGCAGCCGGACCCTAGCGACCAAGCAGTTCTTC.

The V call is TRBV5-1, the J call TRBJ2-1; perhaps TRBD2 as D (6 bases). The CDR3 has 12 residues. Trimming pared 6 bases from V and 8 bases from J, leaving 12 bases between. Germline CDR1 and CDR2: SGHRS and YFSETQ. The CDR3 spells CASTHRRDEQFF. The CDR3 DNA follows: TGCGCCAGCACCCATCGGAGGGATGAGCAGTTCTTC. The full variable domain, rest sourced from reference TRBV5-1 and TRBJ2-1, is KAGVTQTPRYLIKTRGQQVTLSCSPISGHRSVSWYQQTPGQGLQFLFEYFSETQRNKGNFPGRFSGRQFSNSRSEMNVSTLELGDSALYLCASTHRRDEQFFGPGTRLTVL.